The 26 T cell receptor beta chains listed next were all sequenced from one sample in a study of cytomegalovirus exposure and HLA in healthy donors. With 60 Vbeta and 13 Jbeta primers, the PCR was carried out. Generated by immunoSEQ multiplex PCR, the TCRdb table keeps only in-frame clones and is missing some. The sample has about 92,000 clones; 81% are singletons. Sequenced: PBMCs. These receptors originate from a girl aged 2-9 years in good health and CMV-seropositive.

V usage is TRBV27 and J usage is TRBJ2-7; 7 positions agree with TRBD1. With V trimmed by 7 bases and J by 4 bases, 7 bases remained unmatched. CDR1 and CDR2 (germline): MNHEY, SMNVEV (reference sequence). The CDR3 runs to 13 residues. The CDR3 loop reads CASTLAGGYEQYF. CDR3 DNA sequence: TGTGCCAGCACCCTCGCAGGGGGTTACGAGCAGTACTTC.

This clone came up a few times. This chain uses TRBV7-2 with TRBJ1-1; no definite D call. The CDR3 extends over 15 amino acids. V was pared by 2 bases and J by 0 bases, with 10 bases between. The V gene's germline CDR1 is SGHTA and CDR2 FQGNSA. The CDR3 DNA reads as TGTGCCAGCAGCTTAATTCCAGGAATGAACACTGAAGCTTTCTTT. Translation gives CASSLIPGMNTEAFF.

This CDR3 is CASLDRVQETQYF. CDR3 nucleotides: TGTGCCAGCCTGGACAGGGTTCAAGAGACCCAGTACTTC. The V call is TRBV2, the J call TRBJ2-5; TRBD1 aligns across 8 bases. Trimming at V came to 8 bases and at J to 2 bases, leaving 4 bases not matched to a gene. The CDR3 has 13 amino acids. CDR1 and CDR2 (germline): SNHLY, FYNNEI.

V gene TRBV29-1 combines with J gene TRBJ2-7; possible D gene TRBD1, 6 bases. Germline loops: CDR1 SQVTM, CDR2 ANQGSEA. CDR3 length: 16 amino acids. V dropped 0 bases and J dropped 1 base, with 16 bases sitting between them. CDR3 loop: CSVEEAVGTKSYEQYF. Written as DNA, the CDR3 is TGCAGCGTTGAAGAGGCGGTGGGGACAAAATCCTACGAGCAGTACTTC.

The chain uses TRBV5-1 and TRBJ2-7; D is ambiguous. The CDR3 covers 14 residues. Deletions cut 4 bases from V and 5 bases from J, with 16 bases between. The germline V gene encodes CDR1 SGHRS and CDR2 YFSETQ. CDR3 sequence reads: CASSPLYPSDEQYF. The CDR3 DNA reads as TGCGCCAGCAGCCCCTTATACCCAAGCGACGAGCAGTACTTC.

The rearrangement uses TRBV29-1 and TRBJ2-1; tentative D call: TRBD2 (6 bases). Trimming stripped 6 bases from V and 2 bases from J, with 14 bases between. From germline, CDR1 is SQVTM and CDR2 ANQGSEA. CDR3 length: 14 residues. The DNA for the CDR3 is TGCAGCGTCCTCGAGCGGGCACCCTACAATGAGCAGTTCTTC. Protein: CSVLERAPYNEQFF.

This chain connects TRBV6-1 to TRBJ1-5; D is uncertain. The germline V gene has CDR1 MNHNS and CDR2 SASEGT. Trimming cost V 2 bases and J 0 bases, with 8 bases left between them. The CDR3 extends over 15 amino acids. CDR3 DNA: TGTGCCAGCAGTGAATTAGAGGATAGCAATCAGCCCCAGCATTTT. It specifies CASSELEDSNQPQHF.

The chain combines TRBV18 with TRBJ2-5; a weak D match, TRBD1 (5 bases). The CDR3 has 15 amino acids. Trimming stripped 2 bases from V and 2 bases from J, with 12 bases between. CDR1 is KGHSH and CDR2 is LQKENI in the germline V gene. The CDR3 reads CASSPAGRYQETQYF. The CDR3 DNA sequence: TGTGCCAGCTCACCAGCAGGGCGATATCAAGAGACCCAGTACTTC.

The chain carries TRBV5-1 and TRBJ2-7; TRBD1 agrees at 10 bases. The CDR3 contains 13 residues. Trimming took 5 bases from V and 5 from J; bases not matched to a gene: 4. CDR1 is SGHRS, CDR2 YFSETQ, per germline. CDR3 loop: CASRPGQGNEQYF. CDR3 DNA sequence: TGCGCCAGCAGACCGGGACAGGGGAACGAGCAGTACTTC.

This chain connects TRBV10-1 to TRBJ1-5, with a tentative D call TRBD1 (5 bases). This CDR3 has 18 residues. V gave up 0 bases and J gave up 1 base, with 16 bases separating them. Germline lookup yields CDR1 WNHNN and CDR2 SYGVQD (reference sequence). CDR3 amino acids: CASSESPGKALSNQPQHF. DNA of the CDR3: TGCGCCAGCAGTGAGTCACCAGGGAAAGCCCTGAGCAATCAGCCCCAGCATTTT.

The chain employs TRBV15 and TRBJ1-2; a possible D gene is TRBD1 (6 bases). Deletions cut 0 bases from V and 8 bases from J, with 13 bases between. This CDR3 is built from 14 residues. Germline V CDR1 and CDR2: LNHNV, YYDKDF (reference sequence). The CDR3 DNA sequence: TGTGCCACCAGCAGAGAACAGGGTTTATACGGCTACACCTTC. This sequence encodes CATSREQGLYGYTF. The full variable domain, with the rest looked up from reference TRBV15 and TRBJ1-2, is DAMVIQNPRYQVTQFGKPVTLSCSQTLNHNVMYWYQQKSSQAPKLLFHYYDKDFNNEADTPDNFQSRRPNTSFCFLDIRSPGLGDTAMYLCATSREQGLYGYTFGSGTRLTVV.

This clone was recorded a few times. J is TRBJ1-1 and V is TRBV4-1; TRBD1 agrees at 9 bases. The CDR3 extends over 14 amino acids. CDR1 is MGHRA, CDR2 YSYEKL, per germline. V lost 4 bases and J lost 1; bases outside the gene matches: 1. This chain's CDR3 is CASSRTGENTEAFF. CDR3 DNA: TGCGCCAGCAGCCGGACAGGGGAGAACACTGAAGCTTTCTTT.

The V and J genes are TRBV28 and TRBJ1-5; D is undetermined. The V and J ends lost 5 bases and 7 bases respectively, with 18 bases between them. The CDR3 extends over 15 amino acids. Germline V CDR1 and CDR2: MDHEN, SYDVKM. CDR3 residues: CASSKPRRVSQPQHF. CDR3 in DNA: TGTGCCAGCAGTAAGCCCAGGCGGGTCTCCCAGCCCCAGCATTTT.

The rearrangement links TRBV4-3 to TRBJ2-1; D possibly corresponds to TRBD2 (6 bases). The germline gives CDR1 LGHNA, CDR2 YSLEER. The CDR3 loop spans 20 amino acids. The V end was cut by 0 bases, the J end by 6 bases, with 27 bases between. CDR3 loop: CASSQDLSLRGDIRRNEQFF. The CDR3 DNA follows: TGCGCCAGCAGCCAAGATTTGTCATTGCGGGGAGACATCAGGCGCAATGAGCAGTTCTTC.

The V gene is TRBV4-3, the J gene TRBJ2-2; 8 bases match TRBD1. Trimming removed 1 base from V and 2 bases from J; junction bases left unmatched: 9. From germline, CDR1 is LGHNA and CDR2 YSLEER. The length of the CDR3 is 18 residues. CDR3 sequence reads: CASSQARTGYANTGELFF. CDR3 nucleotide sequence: TGCGCCAGCAGCCAAGCTCGGACAGGGTATGCCAACACCGGGGAGCTGTTTTTT.

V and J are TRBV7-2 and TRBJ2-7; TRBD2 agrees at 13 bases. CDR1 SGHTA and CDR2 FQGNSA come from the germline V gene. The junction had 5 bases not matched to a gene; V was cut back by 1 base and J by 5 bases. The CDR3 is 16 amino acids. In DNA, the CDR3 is TGTGCCAGCAGCTTAGAAGGGACTAGCGGGATCGACGAGCAGTACTTC. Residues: CASSLEGTSGIDEQYF.

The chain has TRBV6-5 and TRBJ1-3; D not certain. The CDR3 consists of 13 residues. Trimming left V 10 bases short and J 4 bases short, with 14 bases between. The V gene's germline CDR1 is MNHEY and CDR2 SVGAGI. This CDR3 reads CATQDAGGNTIYF. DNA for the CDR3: TGTGCCACCCAGGACGCGGGGGGAAACACCATATATTTT.

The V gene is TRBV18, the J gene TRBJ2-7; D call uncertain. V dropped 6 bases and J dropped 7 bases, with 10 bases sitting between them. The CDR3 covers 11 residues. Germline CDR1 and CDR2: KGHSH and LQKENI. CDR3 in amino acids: CASSSQEEQYF. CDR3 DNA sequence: TGTGCCAGCTCGTCACAAGAAGAGCAGTACTTC. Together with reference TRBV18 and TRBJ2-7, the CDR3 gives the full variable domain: NAGVMQNPRHLVRRRGQEARLRCSPMKGHSHVYWYRQLPEEGLKFMVYLQKENIIDESGMPKERFSAEFPKEGPSILRIQQVVRGDSAAYFCASSSQEEQYFGPGTRLTVT.

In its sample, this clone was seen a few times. CDR3 in amino acids: CAWSVRELAYNEQFF. CDR3 sequence (DNA): TGTGCCTGGAGTGTACGGGAGTTGGCCTACAATGAGCAGTTCTTC. The chain employs TRBV30 and TRBJ2-1; TRBD2 is a possible D gene (6 bases). Trimming pared 0 bases from V and 2 bases from J, leaving 11 bases between. CDR3 length equals 15 residues. Per germline, CDR1 GTSNPN and CDR2 SVGIG (reference sequence). Looking up the rest from reference TRBV30 and TRBJ2-1 gives the full variable domain: SQTIHQWPATLVQPVGSPLSLECTVEGTSNPNLYWYRQAAGRGLQLLFYSVGIGQISSEVPQNLSASRPQDRQFILSSKKLLLSDSGFYLCAWSVRELAYNEQFFGPGTRLTVL.

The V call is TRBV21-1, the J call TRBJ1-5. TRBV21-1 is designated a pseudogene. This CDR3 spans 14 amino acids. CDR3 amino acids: CASSCLRAPQPQHF. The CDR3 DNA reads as TGTGCCAGCAGCTGCCTGAGGGCACCTCAGCCCCAGCATTTT.

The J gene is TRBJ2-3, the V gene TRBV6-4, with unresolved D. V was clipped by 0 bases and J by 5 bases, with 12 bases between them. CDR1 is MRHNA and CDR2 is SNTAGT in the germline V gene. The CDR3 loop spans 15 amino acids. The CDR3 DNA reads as TGTGCCAGCAGTGACTCGTCGACTCAGATAGATACGCAGTATTTT. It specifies CASSDSSTQIDTQYF.

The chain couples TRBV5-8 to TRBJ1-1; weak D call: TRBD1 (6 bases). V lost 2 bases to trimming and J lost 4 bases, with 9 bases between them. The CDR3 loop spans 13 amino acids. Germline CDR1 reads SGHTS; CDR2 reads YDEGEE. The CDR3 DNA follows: TGTGCCAGCAGCTTTCAGGGGAGCACTGAAGCTTTCTTT. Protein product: CASSFQGSTEAFF.

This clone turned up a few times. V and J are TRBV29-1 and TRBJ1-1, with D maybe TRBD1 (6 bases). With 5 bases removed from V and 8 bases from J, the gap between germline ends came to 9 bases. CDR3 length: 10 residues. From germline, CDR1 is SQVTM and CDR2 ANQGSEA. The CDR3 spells CSVNDREAFF. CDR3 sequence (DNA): TGCAGCGTTAATGACAGGGAAGCTTTCTTT.

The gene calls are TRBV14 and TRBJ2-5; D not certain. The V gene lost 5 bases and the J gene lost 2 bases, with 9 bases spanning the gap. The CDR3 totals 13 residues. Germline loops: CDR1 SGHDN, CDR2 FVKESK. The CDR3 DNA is TGTGCCAGCAGCTCGACACTTCAAGAGACCCAGTACTTC. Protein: CASSSTLQETQYF.

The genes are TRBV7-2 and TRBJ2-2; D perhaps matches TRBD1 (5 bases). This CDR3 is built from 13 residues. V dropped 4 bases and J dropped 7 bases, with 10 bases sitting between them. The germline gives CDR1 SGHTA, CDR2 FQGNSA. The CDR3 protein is CASSWQGSGELFF. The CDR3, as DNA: TGTGCCAGCAGCTGGCAGGGAAGCGGGGAGCTGTTTTTT.

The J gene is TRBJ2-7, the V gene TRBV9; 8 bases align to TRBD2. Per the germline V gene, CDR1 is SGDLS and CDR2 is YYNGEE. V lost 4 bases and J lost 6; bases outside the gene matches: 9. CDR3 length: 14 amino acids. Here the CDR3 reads CASSRGGLEAEQYF. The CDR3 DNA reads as TGTGCCAGCAGCCGAGGGGGACTAGAGGCCGAGCAGTACTTC.